The entry that follows covers one T cell receptor (beta chain) sequence. Its antigen is not known. This specimen belongs to a study of Ad26.COV2.S vaccination and SARS-CoV-2 variants. Overall study: Intramuscularly, Ad26.COV2.S was given either once or twice, 56 days apart.

Treatment meaning: about 20 received Ad26.COV2.S at low or high dose, single or two shots; roughly five received placebo; per-sample allocation not given. The investigators took samples on day 63 after the first vaccine or placebo injection. At a Boston site, the person donating was an adult of 18-55 years. Notes on the study in general: Placebo recipients showed lower spike-specific TCR breadth than vaccinees.

The assay was immunoSEQ multiplex PCR, and TCRdb's table has in-frame clones only and misses some. This sample has roughly 410,000 clones, with about 80% found just once. This CDR3 contains 13 residues. V lost 6 bases to trimming and J lost 1 base, with 12 bases between them. Germline V gives CDR1 SQVTM, CDR2 ANQGSEA. The starting material was peripheral blood, obtained in a trial of Ad26.COV2.S vaccine versus placebo. V and J are TRBV29-1 and TRBJ1-2, with a weak D call TRBD1 (5 bases). The sequence was collected from a person aged 18-60 years who received the Ad26.COV2.S COVID-19 vaccine or a placebo. Here the CDR3 DNA reads TGCAGCGTCCGACAGCCCATTAACTATGGCTACACCTTC. Residues: CSVRQPINYGYTF.